These 15 T cell receptor beta chains share one sample of origin, sequenced in a study of T cell responses to AZD1222 COVID-19 vaccine. Here immunoSEQ multiplex PCR was the method, and the copy in TCRdb shows in-frame clones only, minus some. Of some 150,000 clones in the sample, 90% were seen once. The material was peripheral blood, obtained 28 days after the second AZD1222 dose. The receptors were sampled from an adult who received the AZD1222 COVID-19 vaccine.

This clone was recorded once. The genes are TRBV29-1 and TRBJ2-5; 9 nucleotides match TRBD1. The CDR3 is 13 amino acids. The germline V gene encodes CDR1 SQVTM and CDR2 ANQGSEA. V dropped 6 bases and J dropped 5; count of bases not matched to a gene: 7. The CDR3 nucleotides are TGCAGCGTCGGGACAGGGATAAGTGAGACCCAGTACTTC. It yields the protein CSVGTGISETQYF.

This clone is a singleton in its sample. The chain couples TRBV2 to TRBJ2-7, with 14 bases that match TRBD2. Germline CDR1 SNHLY, CDR2 FYNNEI. The CDR3 contains 18 residues. J gave up 0 bases and V 9 bases, and 13 bases lay outside the gene matches. The CDR3 DNA reads as TGTGCCAGTGTTGAACTGGGACTAGCGGGAGCGGTCTCCTACGAGCAGTACTTC. This gives the protein CASVELGLAGAVSYEQYF. The full variable domain, completed using reference TRBV2 and TRBJ2-7, is EPEVTQTPSHQVTQMGQEVILRCVPISNHLYFYWYRQILGQKVEFLVSFYNNEISEKSEIFDDQFSVERPDGSNFTLKIRSTKLEDSAMYFCASVELGLAGAVSYEQYFGPGTRLTVT.

The chain has TRBV10-3 and TRBJ2-5; D is ambiguous. This CDR3 comprises 12 residues. Between the trimmed V and J ends, which lost 0 bases and 5 bases, there was a span of 4 bases. Germline loops: CDR1 ENHRY, CDR2 SYGVKD. The CDR3 protein is CAISESVETQYF. The DNA for the CDR3 is TGTGCCATCAGTGAGTCAGTGGAGACCCAGTACTTC.

V gene TRBV5-5 combines with J gene TRBJ2-1; perhaps D is TRBD1 or TRBD2 (5 bases each). The CDR3 is 15 residues long. Germline CDR1 is SGHKS and CDR2 is YYEKEE (reference sequence). Trimming took 1 base from V and 5 from J, leaving 13 bases between them. CDR3 residues: CASSLFGTANNEQFF. The CDR3 coding sequence is TGTGCCAGCAGCTTGTTCGGGACCGCAAACAATGAGCAGTTCTTC.

The rearrangement uses TRBV6-5 and TRBJ1-5; 8 nucleotides line up with TRBD1. V lost 5 bases and J lost 7; bases outside the gene matches: 4. The germline V gene encodes CDR1 MNHEY and CDR2 SVGAGI. This CDR3 comprises 13 residues. The CDR3 DNA reads TGTGCCAGCAGTCTGACAGGGGAACAGCCCCAGCATTTT. It specifies CASSLTGEQPQHF.

The chain is built from TRBV2 and TRBJ2-3; 10 nucleotides agree with TRBD2. Germline CDR1 and CDR2: SNHLY and FYNNEI. CDR3 length: 14 amino acids. V shed 10 bases, J shed 1 base, and the junction held 5 bases outside the gene matches. The CDR3 region is CATKAGGGTDTQYF. CDR3 nucleotides: TGTGCCACCAAAGCGGGAGGGGGCACAGATACGCAGTATTTT.

The chain is built from TRBV11-2 and TRBJ2-7; D might be TRBD1 (6 bases). Germline assignment: CDR1 SGHAT and CDR2 FQNNGV. V shed 1 base and J shed 3 bases, with 7 bases lying between them. The CDR3 has 13 residues. In DNA, the CDR3 is TGTGCCAGCAGCTTAGCACAGGGCTACGAGCAGTACTTC. Residues: CASSLAQGYEQYF.

The chain combines TRBV4-2 with TRBJ2-3; 7 nucleotides match TRBD2. The germline V gene encodes CDR1 LGHNA and CDR2 YNFKEQ. The CDR3 spans 16 residues. V gave up 1 base and J gave up 0 bases; unmatched junction bases: 4. The CDR3: CASSQGLAASTDTQYF. The CDR3, as DNA: TGTGCCAGCAGCCAAGGGCTAGCGGCTAGCACAGATACGCAGTATTTT.

This chain uses TRBV28 with TRBJ2-3; D may correspond to TRBD1 or TRBD2 (5 bases each). Looked up from germline, CDR1 is MDHEN and CDR2 is SYDVKM. This CDR3 has 18 amino acids. V lost 1 base and J lost 2, with 19 bases in between. CDR3 in DNA: TGTGCCAGCAGTTTATATCCCCCCGGGACCGAGGACACAGATACGCAGTATTTT. As protein: CASSLYPPGTEDTDTQYF.

This chain uses TRBV29-1 with TRBJ1-1; D not certain. The length of the CDR3 is 12 residues. With 0 bases removed from V and 10 bases from J, the gap between germline ends came to 12 bases. Germline CDR1 reads SQVTM; CDR2 reads ANQGSEA. Written as DNA, the CDR3 is TGCAGCGTTGAAGATCGGGGAGGTAGAGCTTTCTTT. Translating it yields CSVEDRGGRAFF. Based on the CDR3 plus reference TRBV29-1 and TRBJ1-1, the full variable domain is SAVISQKPSRDICQRGTSLTIQCQVDSQVTMMFWYRQQPGQSLTLIATANQGSEATYESGFVIDKFPISRPNLTFSTLTVSNMSPEDSSIYLCSVEDRGGRAFFGQGTRLTVV.

The gene calls are TRBV12-3 or TRBV12-4 and TRBJ2-2; D is undetermined. The CDR3 sequence is 13 residues long. Trimming took off 7 bases at V and 7 bases at J, with 13 bases between the two ends. CDR3 residues: CASNPRAGGELFF. Here the CDR3 DNA reads TGTGCCAGCAACCCCCGGGCCGGCGGGGAGCTGTTTTTT.

The rearrangement links TRBV19 to TRBJ2-2; possible D gene TRBD2, 6 bases. Germline V lookup: CDR1 LNHDA, CDR2 SQIVND (reference sequence). The CDR3 is 15 amino acids. The V gene lost 3 bases and the J gene lost 5 bases, with 13 bases spanning the gap. DNA for the CDR3: TGTGCCAGTAGTATCCAACGGGGGACGACCGGGGAGCTGTTTTTT. Residues: CASSIQRGTTGELFF.

The DNA for the CDR3 is TGTGCCAGCAGTCAGATACCCTCGAGGAGGGGCCGGAACACTGAAGCTTTCTTT. Translating it yields CASSQIPSRRGRNTEAFF. This rearrangement joins TRBV5-4 to TRBJ1-1; a weak D match, TRBD1 (5 bases). The germline V gene encodes CDR1 SGHNT and CDR2 YYREEE (reference sequence). The CDR3 extends over 18 amino acids. V was trimmed by 5 bases and J by 1 base, leaving 24 bases between them.

The chain has TRBV6-1 and TRBJ1-3; D is possibly TRBD1 (5 bases). The CDR3 loop spans 16 amino acids. Trimming left V 0 bases short and J 3 bases short, with 12 bases between. Germline CDR1 and CDR2: MNHNS and SASEGT. The DNA of the CDR3 is TGTGCCAGCAGTGAAGCGCATTCGGGGGGTGGAAACACCATATATTTT. Translation gives CASSEAHSGGGNTIYF.

This clone has just one count. The chain recombines TRBV13 with TRBJ2-7, with D tentatively TRBD1 (6 bases). The V gene's germline CDR1 is PRHDT and CDR2 FYEKMQ (reference sequence). V lost 4 bases and J lost 0, with 13 bases in between. The CDR3 totals 15 residues. CDR3 bases: TGTGCCAGCAGCTCCCGGACAGAGAGCTCCTACGAGCAGTACTTC. Amino acids: CASSSRTESSYEQYF. Full variable domain (remainder filled in from reference TRBV13 and TRBJ2-7): AAGVIQSPRHLIKEKRETATLKCYPIPRHDTVYWYQQGPGQDPQFLISFYEKMQSDKGSIPDRFSAQQFSDYHSELNMSSLELGDSALYFCASSSRTESSYEQYFGPGTRLTVT.